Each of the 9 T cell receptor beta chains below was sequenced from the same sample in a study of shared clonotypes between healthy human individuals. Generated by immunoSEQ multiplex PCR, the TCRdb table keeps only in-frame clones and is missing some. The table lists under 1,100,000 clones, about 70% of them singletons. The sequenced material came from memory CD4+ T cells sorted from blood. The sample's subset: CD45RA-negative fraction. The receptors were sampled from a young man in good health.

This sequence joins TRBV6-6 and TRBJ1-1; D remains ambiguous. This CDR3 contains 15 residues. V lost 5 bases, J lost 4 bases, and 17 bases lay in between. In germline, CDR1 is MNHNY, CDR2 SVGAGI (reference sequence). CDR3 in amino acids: CASSPLVAVSTEAFF. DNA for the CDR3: TGTGCCAGCAGTCCCCTCGTGGCCGTCAGCACTGAAGCTTTCTTT.

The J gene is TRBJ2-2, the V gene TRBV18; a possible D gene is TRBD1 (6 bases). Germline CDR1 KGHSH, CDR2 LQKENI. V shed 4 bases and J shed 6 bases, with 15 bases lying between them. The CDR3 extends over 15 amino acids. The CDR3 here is CASSLQGFLSGELFF. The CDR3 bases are TGTGCCAGCTCACTACAGGGTTTCCTGTCCGGGGAGCTGTTTTTT.

CDR3 residues: CASSPPAPADTQYF. As DNA, the CDR3 is TGTGCCAGCTCACCACCGGCCCCCGCAGATACGCAGTATTTT. J is TRBJ2-3 and V is TRBV18; D ambiguous. The CDR3 contains 14 residues. The germline CDR1 and CDR2 sequences are KGHSH and LQKENI. V was shortened by 0 bases and J by 4 bases, with 8 bases between the two germline ends.

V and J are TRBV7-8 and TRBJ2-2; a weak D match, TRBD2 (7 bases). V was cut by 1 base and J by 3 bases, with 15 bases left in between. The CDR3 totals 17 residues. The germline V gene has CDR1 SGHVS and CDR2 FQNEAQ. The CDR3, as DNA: TGTGCCAGCAGCTTAGGAAAGAGGGGGGGCGACACCGGGGAGCTGTTTTTT. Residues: CASSLGKRGGDTGELFF.

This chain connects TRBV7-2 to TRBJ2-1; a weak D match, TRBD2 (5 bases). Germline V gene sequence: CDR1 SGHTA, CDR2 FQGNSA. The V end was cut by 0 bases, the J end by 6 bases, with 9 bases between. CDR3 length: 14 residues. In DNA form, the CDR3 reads TGTGCCAGCAGCTTAGCAAAGAGCGGCAATGAGCAGTTCTTC. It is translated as CASSLAKSGNEQFF. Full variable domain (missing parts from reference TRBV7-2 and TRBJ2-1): GAGVSQSPSNKVTEKGKDVELRCDPISGHTALYWYRQSLGQGLEFLIYFQGNSAPDKSGLPSDRFSAERTGGSVSTLTIQRTQQEDSAVYLCASSLAKSGNEQFFGPGTRLTVL.

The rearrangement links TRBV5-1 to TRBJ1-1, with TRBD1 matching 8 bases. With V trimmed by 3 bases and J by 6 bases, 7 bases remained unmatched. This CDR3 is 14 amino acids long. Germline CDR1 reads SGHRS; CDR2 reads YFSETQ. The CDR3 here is CASSSGGGMAEAFF. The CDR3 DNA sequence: TGCGCCAGCAGCTCAGGGGGCGGAATGGCTGAAGCTTTCTTT.

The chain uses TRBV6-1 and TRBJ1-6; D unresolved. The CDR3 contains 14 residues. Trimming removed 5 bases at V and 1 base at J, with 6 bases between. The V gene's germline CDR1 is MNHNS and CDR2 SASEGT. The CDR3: CASSFTSYNSPLHF. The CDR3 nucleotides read TGTGCCAGCAGTTTTACGTCCTATAATTCACCCCTCCACTTT.

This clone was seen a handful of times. CDR3 sequence (DNA): TGTGCCATCAGTGGGGGCACAGATACGCAGTATTTT. Its translation is CAISGGTDTQYF. V is TRBV10-3 and J is TRBJ2-3; no clear D gene. Germline-derived CDR1 and CDR2 are ENHRY and SYGVKD. The CDR3 contains 12 residues. The V gene lost 4 bases and the J gene lost 1 base, with 3 bases spanning the gap.

DNA for the CDR3: TGCAGTGCTAGATTCGGGGGCGAGCAGTACTTC. The encoded protein is CSARFGGEQYF. The chain recombines TRBV20-1 with TRBJ2-7, with TRBD2 as a possible D gene (6 bases). CDR3 length equals 11 residues. Germline V gives CDR1 DFQATT, CDR2 SNEGSKA (reference sequence). V dropped 2 bases and J dropped 6 bases, with 8 bases sitting between them.